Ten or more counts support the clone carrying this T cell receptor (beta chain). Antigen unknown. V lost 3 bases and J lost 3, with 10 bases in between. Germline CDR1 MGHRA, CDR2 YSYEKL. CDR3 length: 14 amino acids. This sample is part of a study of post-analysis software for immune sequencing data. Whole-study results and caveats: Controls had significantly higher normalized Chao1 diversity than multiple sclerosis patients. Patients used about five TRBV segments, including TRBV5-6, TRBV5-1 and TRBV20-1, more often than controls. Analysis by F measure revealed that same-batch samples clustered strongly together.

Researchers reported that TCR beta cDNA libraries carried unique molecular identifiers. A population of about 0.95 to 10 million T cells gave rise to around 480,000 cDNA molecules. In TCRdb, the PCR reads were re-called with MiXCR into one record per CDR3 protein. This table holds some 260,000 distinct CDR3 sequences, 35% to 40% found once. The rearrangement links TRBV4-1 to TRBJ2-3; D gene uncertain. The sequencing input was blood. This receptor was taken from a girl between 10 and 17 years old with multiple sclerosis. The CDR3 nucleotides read TGCGCCAGCAGCCACGGGTTCCAGACAGATACGCAGTATTTT. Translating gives CASSHGFQTDTQYF.